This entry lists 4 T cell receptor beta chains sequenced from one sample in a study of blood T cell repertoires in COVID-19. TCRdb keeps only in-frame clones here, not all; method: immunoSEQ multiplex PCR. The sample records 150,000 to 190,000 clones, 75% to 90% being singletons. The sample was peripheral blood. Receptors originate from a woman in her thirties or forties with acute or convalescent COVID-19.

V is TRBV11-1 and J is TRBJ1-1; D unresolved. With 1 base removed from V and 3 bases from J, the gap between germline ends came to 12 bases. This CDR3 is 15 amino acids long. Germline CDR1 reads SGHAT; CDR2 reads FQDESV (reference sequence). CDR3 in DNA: TGTGCCAGCAGCTTAGTAGACCCGAGGGACACTGAAGCTTTCTTT. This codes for CASSLVDPRDTEAFF.

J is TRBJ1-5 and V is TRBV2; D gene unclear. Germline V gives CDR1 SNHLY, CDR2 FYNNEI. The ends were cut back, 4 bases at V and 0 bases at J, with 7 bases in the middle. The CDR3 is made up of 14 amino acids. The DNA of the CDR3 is TGTGCCAGCAGTGGGCGGTATAGCAATCAGCCCCAGCATTTT. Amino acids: CASSGRYSNQPQHF.

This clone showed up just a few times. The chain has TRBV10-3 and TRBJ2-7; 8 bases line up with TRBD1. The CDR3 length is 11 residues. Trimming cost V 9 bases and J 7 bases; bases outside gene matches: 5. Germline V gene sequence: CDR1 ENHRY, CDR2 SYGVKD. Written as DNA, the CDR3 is TGTGCCATTCGGACAGGGATGGAGCAGTACTTC. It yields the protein CAIRTGMEQYF.

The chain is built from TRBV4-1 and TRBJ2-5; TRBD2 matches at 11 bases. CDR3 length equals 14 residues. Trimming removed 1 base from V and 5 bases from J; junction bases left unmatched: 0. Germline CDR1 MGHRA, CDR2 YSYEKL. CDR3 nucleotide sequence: TGCGCCAGCAGCCAAGGGACTAGCGGGGAGACCCAGTACTTC. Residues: CASSQGTSGETQYF.